This entry concerns a single TCR beta chain. The sample is drawn from a study of blood T cell repertoires in COVID-19. Turning to the study itself: Acute-phase and convalescent COVID-19 samples originated in the United States, Italy and Spain. Sample material is recorded as cDNA or gDNA derived from T cells, B-cell-depleted T cells, or PBMCs.

Germline V CDR1 and CDR2: MDHEN, SYDVKM. Trimming took 8 bases from V and 6 from J, leaving 16 bases between them. The CDR3 has 14 amino acids. Authors' methods: Amplification with reference gene primers provided the estimates of nucleated cell counts. Clones were sequenced by immunoSEQ multiplex PCR, and TCRdb holds only the in-frame ones, with some missing. The V and J calls and the clone size are those of that table, but D and trimming were determined from the DNA. This sample has 150,000 to 200,000 clones, with about nine tenths found just once. Material: peripheral blood. The rearrangement uses TRBV28 and TRBJ2-2; D is perhaps TRBD1 (5 bases). This receptor was taken from a woman in her 70s with acute or convalescent COVID-19. The CDR3 sequence is CASHHGHSAGELFF. As DNA, the CDR3 is TGTGCCAGCCATCACGGACATTCCGCCGGGGAGCTGTTTTTT.